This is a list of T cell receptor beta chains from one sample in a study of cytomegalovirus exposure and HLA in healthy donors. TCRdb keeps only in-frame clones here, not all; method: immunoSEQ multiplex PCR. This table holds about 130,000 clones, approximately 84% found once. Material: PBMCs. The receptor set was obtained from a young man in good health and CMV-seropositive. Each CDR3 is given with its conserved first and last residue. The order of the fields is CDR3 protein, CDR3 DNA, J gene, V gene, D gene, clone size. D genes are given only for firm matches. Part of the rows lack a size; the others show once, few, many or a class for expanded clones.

CASEGGLNTEAFF,TGTGCGAGCGAAGGAGGGCTGAACACTGAAGCTTTCTTT,TRBJ1-1,TRBV10-3,.,.
CASSGGLAGGPDNEQFF,TGTGCCAGCAGCGGTGGACTAGCGGGAGGGCCGGACAATGAGCAGTTCTTC,TRBJ2-1,TRBV5-4,TRBD2,.
CASSQGAPGQGSGANVLTF,TGTGCCAGCAGCCAGGGGGCCCCGGGACAGGGCTCTGGGGCCAACGTCCTGACTTTC,TRBJ2-6,TRBV4-2,TRBD1,.
CASRGIGLDYGYTF,TGTGCCAGCAGGGGGATCGGACTCGACTATGGCTACACCTTC,TRBJ1-2,TRBV7-2,.,.
CASSLTGGRSGELFF,TGCGCCAGCAGCTTAACAGGGGGCCGTTCCGGGGAGCTGTTTTTT,TRBJ2-2,TRBV5-1,TRBD1,.
CASSLYRTGTEQYF,TGTGCCAGCAGTTTATATCGGACAGGTACCGAGCAGTACTTC,TRBJ2-7,TRBV6-6,TRBD1,.
CASRLEPNGNQPQHF,TGTGCCAGCAGACTAGAGCCCAATGGCAATCAGCCCCAGCATTTT,TRBJ1-5,TRBV2,.,.
CASSMIQRSSYNEQFF,TGTGCCAGTAGTATGATCCAGCGGAGCTCCTACAATGAGCAGTTCTTC,TRBJ2-1,TRBV19,.,.
CASSRESYEQYF,TGTGCCAGCTCTCGGGAGTCCTACGAGCAGTACTTC,TRBJ2-7,TRBV18,.,.
CASSPWTGNTEAFF,TGTGCCAGCAGTCCCTGGACAGGGAACACTGAAGCTTTCTTT,TRBJ1-1,TRBV6-5,TRBD1,.
CASSRQGHGYTF,TGTGCCAGCAGCAGACAGGGGCATGGCTACACCTTC,TRBJ1-2,TRBV25-1,TRBD1,.
CSVGAGSGTKNIQYF,TGCAGCGTTGGAGCGGGAAGCGGGACCAAAAACATTCAGTACTTC,TRBJ2-4,TRBV29-1,TRBD2,.
CASSAQLGGGRQPQHF,TGTGCCAGCAGTGCCCAACTGGGCGGCGGGCGACAGCCCCAGCATTTT,TRBJ1-5,TRBV6-1,.,.
CASSPDSGRDYYEQYF,TGTGCCAGCAGTCCCGATAGCGGGAGGGACTACTACGAGCAGTACTTC,TRBJ2-7,TRBV27,TRBD2,.
CASSPTRQGNSPLHF,TGTGCCAGCTCACCAACCCGGCAGGGGAATTCACCCCTCCACTTT,TRBJ1-6,TRBV18,.,.
CASSVKGRGSYNEQFF,TGTGCCAGCAGCGTAAAGGGGCGGGGGTCCTACAATGAGCAGTTCTTC,TRBJ2-1,TRBV9,TRBD2,.
CASSQPPVTEAFF,TGTGCCAGCAGTCAACCCCCGGTCACTGAAGCTTTCTTT,TRBJ1-1,TRBV6-5,.,.
CASSLELAGPVYF,TGTGCCAGCAGCTTAGAACTAGCGGGCCCGGTGTATTTT,TRBJ2-3,TRBV11-1,TRBD2,once
CASGLAGGYEQYF,TGTGCCAGCGGGTTAGCGGGAGGGTACGAGCAGTACTTC,TRBJ2-7,TRBV6-1,TRBD2,once
CASSYETSGGTDTQYF,TGCGCCAGCAGCTATGAGACTAGCGGGGGCACAGATACGCAGTATTTT,TRBJ2-3,TRBV5-1,TRBD2,.
CASGAPTSSAYEQYF,TGTGCCAGTGGGGCCCCGACTAGCTCCGCCTACGAGCAGTACTTC,TRBJ2-7,TRBV19,TRBD2,.
CASSDSGDTEAFF,TGTGCCAGCAGCGATTCAGGGGACACTGAAGCTTTCTTT,TRBJ1-1,TRBV27,.,many
CASSEYSGGSRGEQFF,TGTGCCAGCAGTGAATATTCGGGAGGGAGCCGGGGGGAGCAGTTCTTC,TRBJ2-1,TRBV6-1,TRBD2,.
CASSRGRSYNEQFF,TGTGCCAGTAGCCGGGGTCGGTCCTACAATGAGCAGTTCTTC,TRBJ2-1,TRBV19,.,.
CASSLGGELAGFEQFF,TGTGCCAGCAGCTTAGGAGGTGAACTAGCGGGGTTTGAGCAGTTCTTC,TRBJ2-1,TRBV7-6,TRBD2,.
CASSPTSGSHETQYF,TGTGCCAGCAGCCCGACTAGCGGGAGTCACGAGACCCAGTACTTC,TRBJ2-5,TRBV5-4,TRBD2,.
CASSQDPGVPFGTEAFF,TGCGCCAGCAGCCAAGATCCCGGGGTGCCCTTTGGAACTGAAGCTTTCTTT,TRBJ1-1,TRBV4-1,.,.
CASTLQDYGYTF,TGTGCCAGCACTTTACAGGACTATGGCTACACCTTC,TRBJ1-2,TRBV2,.,.
CASSFGDRPGNTIYF,TGTGCCAGCAGCTTTGGGGACAGACCGGGAAACACCATATATTTT,TRBJ1-3,TRBV5-8,TRBD1,once
CASSSSRAGKSTDTQYF,TGTGCCAGCAGCTCGTCAAGGGCGGGGAAAAGCACAGATACGCAGTATTTT,TRBJ2-3,TRBV7-6,.,few
CASSQRDNDSNQPQHF,TGTGCCAGCAGCCAGAGAGACAACGATAGCAATCAGCCCCAGCATTTT,TRBJ1-5,TRBV16,.,.
CSVTPLVGDTEAFF,TGCAGCGTAACCCCGTTGGTCGGGGACACTGAAGCTTTCTTT,TRBJ1-1,TRBV29-1,.,.
CASSQRGSTDTQYF,TGTGCCAGCAGTCAGCGGGGGAGCACAGATACGCAGTATTTT,TRBJ2-3,TRBV7-2,TRBD2,.
CASTTRNEQFF,TGTGCCAGCACCACACGAAATGAGCAGTTCTTC,TRBJ2-1,TRBV6-5,.,.
CASSPLDRGSSYGYTF,TGTGCCAGCAGTCCGCTAGACAGGGGCTCTAGCTATGGCTACACCTTC,TRBJ1-2,TRBV27,TRBD1,once
CASSVAPGGTDTQYF,TGTGCCAGCAGCGTAGCCCCCGGGGGCACAGATACGCAGTATTTT,TRBJ2-3,TRBV9,.,.
CASSFTGAFDSPLHF,TGTGCCAGCAGCTTCACAGGGGCCTTCGATTCACCCCTCCACTTT,TRBJ1-6,TRBV7-8,TRBD1,.